This T cell receptor beta chain appears in the sequencing data of a study of blood T cell repertoires in COVID-19. Study-wide context: The samples span acute and convalescent COVID-19 from the United States, Italy and Spain. The analysed material was cDNA or gDNA that came from T cells, B-cell-depleted T cells, or PBMCs.

Original data processing: Reference gene primer amplification gave nucleated cell count estimates. TCRdb's copy holds only in-frame clones and misses some; the assay was immunoSEQ multiplex PCR. That table furnishes V, J and clone size, whereas the DNA furnished D and trimming. Altogether about 250,000 clones are present, 70% to 90% being singletons, with the ten largest covering roughly 3%. The sequencing input was peripheral blood. The sequence derives from a man aged 18 to 30 with active or convalescent COVID-19.

CDR3 sequence: CASSTTGANYGYTF. The CDR3 bases are TGTGCCAGTAGTACGACAGGGGCTAACTATGGCTACACCTTC. This chain joins TRBV19 and TRBJ1-2, with 8 bases matching TRBD1. The junction had 1 base not matched to a gene; V was cut back by 4 bases and J by 0 bases. This CDR3 is built from 14 residues. Per germline, CDR1 LNHDA and CDR2 SQIVND (reference sequence).